The 18 T cell receptor beta chains presented below share a single source sample, sequenced in a study of blood T cells in healthy people across ages. It was with a sample-barcoded 5' primer and a J-beta primer mix that a second PCR of about 6 to 12 cycles was run. TCRdb called the 5' RACE reads again in MiXCR, with one record for every CDR3 protein. Among over a million distinct CDR3 sequences listed, roughly two fifths were seen once. Sequences were obtained from blood. These receptors were obtained from a woman aged 18-35 years in good health.

The V gene is TRBV20-1, the J gene TRBJ1-1; D unresolved. Per the germline V gene, CDR1 is DFQATT and CDR2 is SNEGSKA (reference sequence). The CDR3 is made up of 15 amino acids. The ends were cut back, 8 bases at V and 2 bases at J, with 21 bases in the middle. The CDR3 region has the DNA TGCAGTTCCAAACCCCCGGGCAGGCGAAACACTGAAGCTTTCTTT. This codes for CSSKPPGRRNTEAFF.

V gene TRBV2 combines with J gene TRBJ2-5; TRBD1 might be the D (6 bases). Trimming shortened V by 9 bases and J by 1 base, and 15 bases separated the two germline ends. The CDR3 runs 14 residues. Germline V gene sequence: CDR1 SNHLY, CDR2 FYNNEI. For the CDR3, the DNA is TGTGCCAGGGACAGATCCCTTCGCCAAGAGACCCAGTACTTC. Translated: CARDRSLRQETQYF.

This clonotype was seen only a few times. The chain is built from TRBV28 and TRBJ1-6; D possibly corresponds to TRBD1 (6 bases). V lost 7 bases and J 10 bases, leaving 17 bases between the germline ends. CDR1 is MDHEN and CDR2 is SYDVKM in the germline V gene. The CDR3 contains 14 residues. This CDR3 reads CASTGGGGLSPLHF. DNA of the CDR3: TGTGCCAGCACCGGCGGGGGGGGGCTGTCACCCCTCCACTTT.

This rearrangement joins TRBV10-3 to TRBJ2-1; 7 nucleotides align to TRBD2. The J call may be mistaken, given a closer DNA end match to TRBJ2-7. The CDR3 spans 13 residues. CDR1 ENHRY and CDR2 SYGVKD come from the germline V gene. In DNA, the CDR3 is TGTGCCATCAGCGGGGGGTTTTACAATGAGCAGTACTTC. This encodes CAISGGFYNEQYF.

This rearrangement joins TRBV12-3 or TRBV12-4 to TRBJ2-4, with 9 nucleotides matching TRBD1. Trimming cost V 4 bases and J 5 bases; bases outside gene matches: 6. The CDR3 length is 15 residues. CDR3 sequence (DNA): TGTGCCAGCAGTTACGAAACAGGGGGCCAAAACATTCAGTACTTC. Amino acids: CASSYETGGQNIQYF.

V usage is TRBV20-1 and J usage is TRBJ2-3; weak D call: TRBD1 (5 bases). The ends were cut back, 6 bases at V and 0 bases at J, with 19 bases in the middle. CDR1 is DFQATT and CDR2 is SNEGSKA in the germline V gene (reference sequence). The length of the CDR3 is 16 residues. CDR3 DNA: TGCAGTGCCAAAAAATTACAGGCCCCTAGCACAGATACGCAGTATTTT. Protein: CSAKKLQAPSTDTQYF.

This clonotype was observed many times. The gene calls are TRBV12-3 or TRBV12-4 and TRBJ2-1; TRBD1 aligns across 10 bases. This CDR3 has 15 amino acids. V was pared by 4 bases and J by 4 bases, with 4 bases of the junction left unmatched. This CDR3 is CASSSGQGEYNEQFF. In DNA, the CDR3 is TGTGCCAGCAGTTCAGGACAGGGGGAGTACAATGAGCAGTTCTTC.

This chain uses TRBV7-9 with TRBJ2-7; D is ambiguous. V was cut by 5 bases and J by 6 bases, with 14 bases left in between. The germline V gene encodes CDR1 SEHNR and CDR2 FQNEAQ (reference sequence). The length of the CDR3 is 13 residues. CDR3 in amino acids: CASSVPGLGEQYF. As DNA, the CDR3 is TGTGCCAGCAGCGTTCCCGGGCTAGGCGAGCAGTACTTC.

This clonotype was counted a single time. The chain employs TRBV20-1 and TRBJ2-7; 9 bases are shared with TRBD2. This CDR3 has 15 residues. The V segment lost 6 bases and the J segment 7 bases; nucleotides outside the gene matches: 16. Germline V gives CDR1 DFQATT, CDR2 SNEGSKA (reference sequence). The CDR3 nucleotides read TGCAGTGCCTCACGGGGAGCGGGGGGATACAATGAGCAGTACTTC. This sequence encodes CSASRGAGGYNEQYF.

The J gene is TRBJ2-3, the V gene TRBV20-1, with D perhaps TRBD2 (6 bases). Trimming took off 3 bases at V and 6 bases at J, with 13 bases between the two ends. This CDR3 contains 13 residues. CDR1 is DFQATT, CDR2 SNEGSKA, per germline (reference sequence). The CDR3 region is CSASYGRGDTQYF. The CDR3 DNA is TGCAGTGCTAGTTACGGGAGAGGGGATACGCAGTATTTT.

The chain carries TRBV29-1 and TRBJ2-4; 8 nucleotides match TRBD1. Judging by the DNA end, TRBJ2-7 fits better; the J call may be wrong. The CDR3 sequence is 15 residues long. Germline V gene data show CDR1 as SQVTM and CDR2 as ANQGSEA. Written as DNA, the CDR3 is TGCAGCGTTGACATCGCAGGACAGGGTCCCTACGAGCAGTACTTC. As protein: CSVDIAGQGPYEQYF.

The chain has TRBV21-1 and TRBJ2-5; TRBD1, the table's D call, was not compared with the DNA. TRBV21-1 is a listed pseudogene. The CDR3 spans 15 residues. CDR3 sequence reads: CASSKVGGLGETQYF. The CDR3 nucleotides read TGTGCCAGCAGCAAAGTCGGGGGGCTGGGGGAGACCCAGTACTTC.

The V gene is TRBV12-3 or TRBV12-4, the J gene TRBJ2-2; 7 positions agree with TRBD1. There are 15 residues in the CDR3. Trimming at V came to 6 bases and at J to 6 bases, leaving 10 bases not matched to a gene. CDR3 coding DNA: TGTGCCAGCAGCTCCAGCGGACAGGTTTCCGGGGAGCTGTTTTTT. Its translation: CASSSSGQVSGELFF.

The chain has TRBV7-9 and TRBJ1-2; 8 bases match TRBD1. CDR1 is SEHNR, CDR2 FQNEAQ, per germline (reference sequence). CDR3 length equals 16 residues. V lost 1 base and J lost 5; bases outside the gene matches: 9. The DNA of the CDR3 is TGTGCCAGCAGCTTAGTTCTGGACAGGGATGGATATGGCTACACCTTC. It codes for CASSLVLDRDGYGYTF.

The V call is TRBV25-1, the J call TRBJ2-7; D is possibly TRBD1 (6 bases). The CDR3 sequence is 15 residues long. Germline V gene sequence: CDR1 MGHDK, CDR2 SYGVNS. V shed 8 bases and J shed 1 base, with 18 bases lying between them. DNA of the CDR3: TGTGCCAGCCCGAACGAGAGGACAGTATCCTACGAGCAGTACTTC. This codes for CASPNERTVSYEQYF.

This clonotype was detected a few times. The chain couples TRBV6-1 to TRBJ2-5, with D perhaps matching TRBD1 (5 bases). The V and J ends lost 6 bases and 2 bases respectively, with 10 bases between them. Germline V gives CDR1 MNHNS, CDR2 SASEGT. CDR3 size: 13 residues. This chain's CDR3 is CASRATAQETQYF. The CDR3 nucleotides are TGTGCCAGCAGGGCGACAGCGCAAGAGACCCAGTACTTC.

The chain employs TRBV4-1 and TRBJ1-1; weak D call: TRBD1 (6 bases). Germline V CDR1 and CDR2: MGHRA, YSYEKL. V was trimmed by 2 bases and J by 1 base, leaving 11 bases between them. The length of the CDR3 is 15 residues. The CDR3 loop is CASSQLGTRNTEAFF. In DNA form, the CDR3 reads TGCGCCAGCAGCCAATTAGGGACAAGGAACACTGAAGCTTTCTTT.

The V and J genes are TRBV20-1 and TRBJ2-1; D gene unclear. The J call could be wrong; TRBJ2-7 is a better fit for the DNA end. Looked up from germline, CDR1 is DFQATT and CDR2 is SNEGSKA (reference sequence). The CDR3 loop spans 10 amino acids. The CDR3 spells CSAYYNEQYF. As DNA, the CDR3 is TGCAGTGCTTACTACAATGAGCAGTACTTC.